This T cell receptor (delta chain) stems from a study of gamma-delta chains in newborns, infants, children. For the study at large: Innate gammadelta T cells reportedly expand polyclonally right after birth, driven by microbial exposure, per the title.

TCRdb used CATT to re-call clones from the reads. The table has several thousand delta-chain clones, about 5% seen once. The germline V gene has CDR1 GEAIGNYY and CDR2 EKD. V was pared by 3 bases and J by 3 bases, with 19 bases of the junction left unmatched. There are 19 residues in the CDR3. This clone qualifies as medium-sized (0.01 to 0.1%). The TCR was taken from a child who was a newborn, infant or young child, either healthy, febrile or measles-vaccinated (not recorded which). V usage is TRDV2 and J usage is TRDJ1; 9 bases match TRDD3. The J gene, missing from TCRdb, was assigned here through DNA to germline matching. The specimen sequenced was blood. CDR3 bases: TGTGCCTGTGACCCCCTTACAAGGCTGGGGGATCGGCGGTCCGATAAACTCATCTTT. This codes for CACDPLTRLGDRRSDKLIF.